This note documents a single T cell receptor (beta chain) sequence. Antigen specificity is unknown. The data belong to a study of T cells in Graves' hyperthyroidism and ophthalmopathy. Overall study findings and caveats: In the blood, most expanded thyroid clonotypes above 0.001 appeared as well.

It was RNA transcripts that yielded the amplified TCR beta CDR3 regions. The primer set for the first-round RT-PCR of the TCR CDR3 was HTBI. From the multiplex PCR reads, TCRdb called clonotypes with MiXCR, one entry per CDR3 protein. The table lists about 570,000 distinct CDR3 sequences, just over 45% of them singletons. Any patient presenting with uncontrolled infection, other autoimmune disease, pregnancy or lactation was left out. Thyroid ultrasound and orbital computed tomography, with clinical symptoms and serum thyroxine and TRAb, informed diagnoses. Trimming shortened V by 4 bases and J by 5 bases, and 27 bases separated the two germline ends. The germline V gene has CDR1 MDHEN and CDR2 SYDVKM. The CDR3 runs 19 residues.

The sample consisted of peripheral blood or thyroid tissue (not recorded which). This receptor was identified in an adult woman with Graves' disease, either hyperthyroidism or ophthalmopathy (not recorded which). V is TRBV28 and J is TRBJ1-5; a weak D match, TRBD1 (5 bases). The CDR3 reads CASSSPLRDDPYWDQPQHF. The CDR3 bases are TGTGCCAGCAGTTCACCTCTCCGGGACGATCCCTACTGGGATCAGCCCCAGCATTTT.